The 12 T cell receptor beta chains reported below all come from one sample, sequenced in a study of OX40 agonist ivuxolimab in advanced cancers. The repertoire was sequenced with immunoSEQ multiplex PCR; TCRdb's copy has only in-frame clones and lacks some. This table has some 9,600 clones, roughly three fifths appearing once. This sample comprised CD4+ or CD8+ T cells sorted from blood, obtained in a trial of the OX40 agonist ivuxolimab. These receptors came from an adult with an advanced solid tumor such as melanoma, head and neck, liver or kidney cancer.

The chain uses TRBV11-2 and TRBJ2-7; D possibly corresponds to TRBD1 (5 bases). The CDR3 consists of 14 residues. Between the trimmed V and J ends, which lost 5 bases and 7 bases, there was a span of 18 bases. The germline gives CDR1 SGHAT, CDR2 FQNNGV. The CDR3 reads CASSLRVGVREQYF. DNA of the CDR3: TGTGCCAGCAGCCTCAGGGTTGGGGTACGGGAGCAGTACTTC.

The J gene is TRBJ1-2, the V gene TRBV6-5, with D tentatively TRBD1 (5 bases). Germline V lookup: CDR1 MNHEY, CDR2 SVGAGI. The CDR3 length is 13 residues. The germline V and J ends were trimmed by 5 bases and 4 bases, with 11 bases remaining between them. In DNA form, the CDR3 reads TGTGCCAGCAGTCCGGGGCTGGCCTATGGCTACACCTTC. Its translation: CASSPGLAYGYTF.

This clone occurred a few times. The genes are TRBV6-1 and TRBJ1-1, with D possibly matching TRBD1 (5 bases). The length of the CDR3 is 13 residues. The germline V gene encodes CDR1 MNHNS and CDR2 SASEGT. V was cut by 6 bases and J by 0 bases, with 8 bases left in between. The CDR3 loop is CASSQGMNTEAFF. The CDR3 DNA is TGTGCCAGCAGCCAGGGAATGAACACTGAAGCTTTCTTT.

This chain connects TRBV6-5 to TRBJ1-2, with 8 bases identical to TRBD1. The germline gives CDR1 MNHEY, CDR2 SVGAGI. With 2 bases clipped from V and 4 bases from J, the junction kept 6 bases outside the gene matches. The CDR3 is 15 amino acids. CDR3 in DNA: TGTGCCAGCAGTTACGGACCAGGGGGCGGCTATGGCTACACCTTC. Its translation: CASSYGPGGGYGYTF.

The rearrangement joins TRBV29-1 to TRBJ2-7, with D unclear. With 5 bases removed from V and 1 base from J, the gap between germline ends came to 12 bases. CDR1 and CDR2 (germline): SQVTM, ANQGSEA. There are 13 residues in the CDR3. CDR3 amino acids: CSVLDTSSYEQYF. Written as DNA, the CDR3 is TGCAGCGTTTTAGACACAAGTTCCTACGAGCAGTACTTC.

The gene calls are TRBV4-2 and TRBJ2-7; D is uncertain. From germline, CDR1 is LGHNA and CDR2 YNFKEQ. The CDR3 consists of 14 residues. Trimming removed 7 bases at V and 5 bases at J, with 18 bases between. The CDR3 sequence is CASTPDAMKDEQYF. Here the CDR3 DNA reads TGTGCCAGCACCCCGGACGCTATGAAGGACGAGCAGTACTTC.

The chain combines TRBV28 with TRBJ2-3, with TRBD1 as a possible D gene (5 bases). V dropped 3 bases and J dropped 3 bases, with 16 bases sitting between them. The CDR3 runs to 16 residues. Germline V CDR1 and CDR2: MDHEN, SYDVKM. CDR3 bases: TGTGCCAGCAGTTTGAAGGGGCCCCGATGGACAGATACGCAGTATTTT. It translates to CASSLKGPRWTDTQYF. Looking up the rest from reference TRBV28 and TRBJ2-3 gives the full variable domain: DVKVTQSSRYLVKRTGEKVFLECVQDMDHENMFWYRQDPGLGLRLIYFSYDVKMKEKGDIPEGYSVSREKKERFSLILESASTNQTSMYLCASSLKGPRWTDTQYFGPGTRLTVL.

The table lists this clone with a few counts. This sequence joins TRBV10-3 and TRBJ1-2; 8 positions agree with TRBD1. V was clipped by 0 bases and J by 5 bases; unmatched bases: 8. Germline V gene lookup returns CDR1 ENHRY and CDR2 SYGVKD. The length of the CDR3 is 16 residues. CDR3 amino acids: CAISESWTGHPYGYTF. In DNA, the CDR3 is TGTGCCATCAGTGAGTCATGGACAGGGCACCCTTATGGCTACACCTTC.

The genes are TRBV7-9 and TRBJ1-4; D not resolved. Germline loops: CDR1 SEHNR, CDR2 FQNEAQ (reference sequence). CDR3 length equals 15 residues. Trimming removed 5 bases at V and 3 bases at J, with 13 bases between. The CDR3 DNA reads TGTGCCAGCAGCCCACCCGGGAGATCTAATGAAAAACTGTTTTTT. This translates into CASSPPGRSNEKLFF.

The chain couples TRBV28 to TRBJ2-5; D might be TRBD1 (7 bases). The V gene's germline CDR1 is MDHEN and CDR2 SYDVKM. The CDR3 runs 17 residues. The V and J ends lost 6 bases and 0 bases respectively, with 20 bases between them. The CDR3 DNA follows: TGTGCCAGCAGCCCCGGAGGGGGCTACCCGTACCAAGAGACCCAGTACTTC. Its protein product is CASSPGGGYPYQETQYF.

The gene calls are TRBV6-1 and TRBJ2-5; D not certain. The V gene lost 4 bases and the J gene lost 0 bases, with 12 bases spanning the gap. Germline V lookup: CDR1 MNHNS, CDR2 SASEGT. CDR3 length: 15 residues. CDR3 protein: CASSAKGLYQETQYF. Written as DNA, the CDR3 is TGTGCCAGCAGTGCCAAGGGTTTGTACCAAGAGACCCAGTACTTC.

This chain uses TRBV6-4 with TRBJ1-5; the match to TRBD1 covers 8 bases. Germline V gene sequence: CDR1 MRHNA, CDR2 SNTAGT. The CDR3 spans 14 residues. Trimming cost V 8 bases and J 10 bases; bases outside gene matches: 13. CDR3 coding DNA: TGTGCCAGCGGGGAAACAGGGGGAGTTTTTCCCCAGCATTTT. Translating gives CASGETGGVFPQHF.